The clone carrying this T cell receptor (beta chain) was picked up one time. Antigen: not known. Original handling: From ImmunoSEQ came sequences covering only the junction and carrying no quality scores, so filtering differed. Produced via immunoSEQ multiplex PCR; TCRdb's table is partial and in-frame only. The V and J calls and clone size were taken over from that table, and D and trimming were inferred from the DNA. The data contain about 2,500,000 clones, approximately 92% of them singletons. The CDR3 runs to 14 residues. V lost 1 base and J 4 bases, leaving 10 bases between the germline ends. Germline V gene sequence: CDR1 MDHEN, CDR2 SYDVKM. These data come from a study of shared clonotypes between healthy human individuals. Broader study findings: Measured sharing among donors was expected to vary with sequencing depth. Only blood was sampled; tissue repertoires likely differ. The study found about 5% of naive CD4 clonotypes shared across a few donors.

The chain joins TRBV28 to TRBJ1-2, with D unclear. The sequence derives from a man between 18 and 29 years old in good health. Sequencing was done on a sample of naive CD4+ T cells sorted from blood. Subset meaning: CD45RA+ positively selected. The CDR3 bases are TGTGCCAGCAGTTTATCTGGGGATGGCTATGGCTACACCTTC. This sequence encodes CASSLSGDGYGYTF.